This record looks at one T cell receptor (beta chain) sequence and its context. The target antigen is unknown. The study pooled second doses at about 4 or about 12 weeks. The sample comes from a study of T cell responses to AZD1222 COVID-19 vaccine. Study-level results: Nearly half of the spike-specific TCRs reportedly recognize variant regions that carry no mutations. Repertoire collection took place solely once the T cell response had peaked. Two AZD1222 doses significantly raised spike-specific TCR breadth and depth over controls.

Profiling relied on immunoSEQ multiplex PCR, and the TCRdb table lists in-frame clones only, not all of them. The sample carries more than 85,000 clones, about 94% recorded once. Per germline, CDR1 SGHVS and CDR2 FQNEAQ. The CDR3 is made up of 15 amino acids. V lost 5 bases, J lost 7 bases, and 18 bases lay in between. Sequenced here: peripheral blood, sampled 28 days after the second AZD1222 dose. The clonotype comes from an adult who received the AZD1222 COVID-19 vaccine. This rearrangement joins TRBV7-8 to TRBJ2-1, with D possibly called TRBD1 or TRBD2 (5 bases each). CDR3 sequence (DNA): TGTGCCAGCAGCCGAGGGCTAGGGGTGTGGAATGAGCAGTTCTTC. Residues: CASSRGLGVWNEQFF.